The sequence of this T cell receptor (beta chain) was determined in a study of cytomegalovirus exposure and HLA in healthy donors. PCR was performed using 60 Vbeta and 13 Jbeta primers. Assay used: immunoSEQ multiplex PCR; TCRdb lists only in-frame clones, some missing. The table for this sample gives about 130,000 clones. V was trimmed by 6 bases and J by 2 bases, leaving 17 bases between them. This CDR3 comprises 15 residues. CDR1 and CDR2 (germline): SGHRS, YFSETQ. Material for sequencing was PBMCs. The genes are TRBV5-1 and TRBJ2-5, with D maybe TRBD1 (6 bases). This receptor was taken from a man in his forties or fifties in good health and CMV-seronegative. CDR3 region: CASTQGTGKQETQYF. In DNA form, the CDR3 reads TGCGCCAGCACCCAGGGCACAGGGAAACAAGAGACCCAGTACTTC.